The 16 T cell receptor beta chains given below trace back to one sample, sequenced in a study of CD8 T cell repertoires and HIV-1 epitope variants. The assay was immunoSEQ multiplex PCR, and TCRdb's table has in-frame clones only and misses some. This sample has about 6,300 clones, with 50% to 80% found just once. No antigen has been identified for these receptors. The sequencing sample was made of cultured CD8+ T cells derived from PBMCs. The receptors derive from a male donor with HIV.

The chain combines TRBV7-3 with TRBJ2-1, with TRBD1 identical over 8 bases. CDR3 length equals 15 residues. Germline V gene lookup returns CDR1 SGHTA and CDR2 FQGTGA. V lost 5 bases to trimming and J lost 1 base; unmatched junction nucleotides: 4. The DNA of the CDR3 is TGTGCCAGCAGCCCGACAGGGGCGTCCTACAATGAGCAGTTCTTC. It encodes CASSPTGASYNEQFF.

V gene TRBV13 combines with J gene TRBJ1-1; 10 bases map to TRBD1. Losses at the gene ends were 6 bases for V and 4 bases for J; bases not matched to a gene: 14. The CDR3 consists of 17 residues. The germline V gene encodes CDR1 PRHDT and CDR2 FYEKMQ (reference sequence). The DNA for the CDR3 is TGTGCCAGCAGTTCCCCCGGGACAGGGGTGATTTCCACTGAAGCTTTCTTT. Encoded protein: CASSSPGTGVISTEAFF.

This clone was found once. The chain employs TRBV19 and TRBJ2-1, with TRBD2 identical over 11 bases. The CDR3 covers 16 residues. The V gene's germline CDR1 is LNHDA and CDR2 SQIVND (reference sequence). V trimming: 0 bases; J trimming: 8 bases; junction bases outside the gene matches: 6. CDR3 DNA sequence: TGTGCCAGTAGTATAGATCTACTAGCGGGAGCAGATGAGCAGTTCTTC. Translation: CASSIDLLAGADEQFF.

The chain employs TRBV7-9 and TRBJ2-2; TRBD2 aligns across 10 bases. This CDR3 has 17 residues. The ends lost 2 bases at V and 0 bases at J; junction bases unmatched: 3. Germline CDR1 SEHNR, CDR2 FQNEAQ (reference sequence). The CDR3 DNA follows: TGTGCCAGCAGCTTACCTAGCGGGGGCGCGAACACCGGGGAGCTGTTTTTT. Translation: CASSLPSGGANTGELFF.

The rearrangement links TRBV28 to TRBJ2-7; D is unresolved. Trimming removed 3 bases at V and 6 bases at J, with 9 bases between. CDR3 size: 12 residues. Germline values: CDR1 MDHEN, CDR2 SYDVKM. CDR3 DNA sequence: TGTGCCAGCAGTTTGGTCCTTGGCGAGCAGTACTTC. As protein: CASSLVLGEQYF.

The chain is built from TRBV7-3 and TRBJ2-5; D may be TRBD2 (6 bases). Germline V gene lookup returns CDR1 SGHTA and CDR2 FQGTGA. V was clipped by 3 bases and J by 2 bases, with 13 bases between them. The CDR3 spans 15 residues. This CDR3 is CASSFLGSGQETQYF. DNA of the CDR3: TGTGCCAGCAGCTTTCTGGGTAGCGGACAAGAGACCCAGTACTTC.

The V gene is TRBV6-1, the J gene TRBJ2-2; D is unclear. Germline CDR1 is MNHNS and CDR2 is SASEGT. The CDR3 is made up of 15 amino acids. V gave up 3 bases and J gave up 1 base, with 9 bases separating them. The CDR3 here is CASSDRVGNTGELFF. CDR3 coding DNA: TGTGCCAGCAGTGATAGGGTCGGGAACACCGGGGAGCTGTTTTTT.

This chain's CDR3 is CASSMSRMGGSADTQYF. CDR3 bases: TGTGCCAGTAGTATGAGTAGGATGGGGGGGAGTGCAGATACGCAGTATTTT. This chain connects TRBV19 to TRBJ2-3, with 7 bases that match TRBD2. The V gene's germline CDR1 is LNHDA and CDR2 SQIVND (reference sequence). The CDR3 extends over 17 amino acids. With V trimmed by 3 bases and J by 4 bases, 13 bases remained unmatched.

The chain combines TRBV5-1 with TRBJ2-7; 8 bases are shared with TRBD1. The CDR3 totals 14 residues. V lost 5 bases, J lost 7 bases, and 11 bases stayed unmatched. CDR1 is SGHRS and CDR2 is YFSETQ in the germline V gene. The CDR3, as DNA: TGCGCCAGCAGTCTCCGGACAGGGCACGCGGAGCAGTACTTC. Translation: CASSLRTGHAEQYF.

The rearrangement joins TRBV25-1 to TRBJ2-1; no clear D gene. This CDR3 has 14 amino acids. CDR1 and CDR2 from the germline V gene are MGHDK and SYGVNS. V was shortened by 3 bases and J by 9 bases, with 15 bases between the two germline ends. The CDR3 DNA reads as TGTGCCAGCAGTGATTCACTCAGGTCAGGTGAGCAGTTCTTC. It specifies CASSDSLRSGEQFF.

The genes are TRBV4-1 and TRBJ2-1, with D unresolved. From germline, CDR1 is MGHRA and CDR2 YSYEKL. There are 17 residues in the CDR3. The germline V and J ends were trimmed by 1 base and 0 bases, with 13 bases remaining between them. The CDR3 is CASSQVDLGVSYNEQFF. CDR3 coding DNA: TGCGCCAGCAGCCAAGTCGATCTAGGAGTCTCCTACAATGAGCAGTTCTTC.

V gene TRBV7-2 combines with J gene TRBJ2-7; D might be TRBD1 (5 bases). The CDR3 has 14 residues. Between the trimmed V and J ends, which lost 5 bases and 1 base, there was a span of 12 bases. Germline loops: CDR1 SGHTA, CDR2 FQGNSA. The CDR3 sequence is CASSPVQGSYEQYF. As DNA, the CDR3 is TGTGCCAGCAGCCCCGTGCAGGGTTCCTACGAGCAGTACTTC.

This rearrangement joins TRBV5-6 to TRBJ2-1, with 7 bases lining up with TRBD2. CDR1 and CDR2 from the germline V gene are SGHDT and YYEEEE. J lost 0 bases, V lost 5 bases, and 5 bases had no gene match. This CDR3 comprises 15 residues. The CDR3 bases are TGTGCCAGCAGACTTTCGGGGGGCTCCTACAATGAGCAGTTCTTC. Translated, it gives CASRLSGGSYNEQFF.

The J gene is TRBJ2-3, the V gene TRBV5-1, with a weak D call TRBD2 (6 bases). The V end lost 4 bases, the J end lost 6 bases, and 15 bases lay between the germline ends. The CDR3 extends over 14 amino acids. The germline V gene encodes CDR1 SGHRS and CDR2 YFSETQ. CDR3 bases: TGCGCCAGCAGCGCTTTAGCGGTGGGGGATACGCAGTATTTT. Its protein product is CASSALAVGDTQYF.

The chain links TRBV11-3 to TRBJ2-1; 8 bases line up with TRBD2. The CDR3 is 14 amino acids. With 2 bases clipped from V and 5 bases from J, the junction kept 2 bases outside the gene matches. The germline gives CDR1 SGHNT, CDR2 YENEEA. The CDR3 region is CASSLRRGDNEQFF. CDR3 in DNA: TGTGCCAGCAGCTTACGGCGGGGGGACAATGAGCAGTTCTTC.

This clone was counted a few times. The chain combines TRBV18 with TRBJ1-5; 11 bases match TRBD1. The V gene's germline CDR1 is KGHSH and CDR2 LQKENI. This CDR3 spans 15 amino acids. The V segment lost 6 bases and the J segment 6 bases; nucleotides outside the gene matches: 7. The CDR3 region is CASSRGQGEGQPQHF. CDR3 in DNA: TGTGCCAGCTCCCGGGGACAGGGGGAAGGTCAGCCCCAGCATTTT.